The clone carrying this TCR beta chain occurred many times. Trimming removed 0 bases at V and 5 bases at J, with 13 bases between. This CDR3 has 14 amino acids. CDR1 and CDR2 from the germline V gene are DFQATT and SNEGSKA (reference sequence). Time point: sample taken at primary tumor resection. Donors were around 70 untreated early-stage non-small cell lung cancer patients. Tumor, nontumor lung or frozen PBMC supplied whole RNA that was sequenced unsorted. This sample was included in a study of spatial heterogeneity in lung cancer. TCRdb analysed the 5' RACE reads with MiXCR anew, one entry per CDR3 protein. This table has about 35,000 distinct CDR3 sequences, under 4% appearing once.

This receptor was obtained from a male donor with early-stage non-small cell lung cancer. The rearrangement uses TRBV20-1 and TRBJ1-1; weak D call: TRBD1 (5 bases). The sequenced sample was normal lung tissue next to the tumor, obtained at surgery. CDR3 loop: CSARDRQGGTEAFF. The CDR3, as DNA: TGCAGTGCTAGAGATCGGCAGGGAGGTACTGAAGCTTTCTTT.